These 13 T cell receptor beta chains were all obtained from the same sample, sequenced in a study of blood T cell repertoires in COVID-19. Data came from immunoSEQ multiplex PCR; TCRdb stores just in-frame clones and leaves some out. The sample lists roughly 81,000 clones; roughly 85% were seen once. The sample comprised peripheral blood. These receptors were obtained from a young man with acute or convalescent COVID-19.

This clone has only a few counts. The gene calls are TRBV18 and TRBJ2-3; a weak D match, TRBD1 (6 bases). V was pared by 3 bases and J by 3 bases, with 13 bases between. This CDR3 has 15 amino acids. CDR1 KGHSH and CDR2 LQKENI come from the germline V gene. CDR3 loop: CASSPWGQPTDTQYF. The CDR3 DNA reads TGTGCCAGCTCACCTTGGGGGCAGCCGACAGATACGCAGTATTTT. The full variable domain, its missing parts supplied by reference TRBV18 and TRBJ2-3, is NAGVMQNPRHLVRRRGQEARLRCSPMKGHSHVYWYRQLPEEGLKFMVYLQKENIIDESGMPKERFSAEFPKEGPSILRIQQVVRGDSAAYFCASSPWGQPTDTQYFGPGTRLTVL.

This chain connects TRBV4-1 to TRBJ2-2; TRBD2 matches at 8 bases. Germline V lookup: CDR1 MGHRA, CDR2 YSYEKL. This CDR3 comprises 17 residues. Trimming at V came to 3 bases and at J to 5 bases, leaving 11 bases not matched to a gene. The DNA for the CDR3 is TGCGCCAGCAGCCAGCATACACCGGGACTAGTGACCGGGGAGCTGTTTTTT. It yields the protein CASSQHTPGLVTGELFF.

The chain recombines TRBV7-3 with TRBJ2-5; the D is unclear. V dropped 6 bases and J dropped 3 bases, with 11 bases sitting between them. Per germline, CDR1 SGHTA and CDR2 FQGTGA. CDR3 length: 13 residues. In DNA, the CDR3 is TGTGCCAGCAGGGCCGACACTGAAGAGACCCAGTACTTC. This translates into CASRADTEETQYF.

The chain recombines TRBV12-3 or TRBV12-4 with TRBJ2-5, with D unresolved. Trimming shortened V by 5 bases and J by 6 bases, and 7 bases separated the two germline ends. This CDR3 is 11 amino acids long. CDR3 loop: CASSPQKTQYF. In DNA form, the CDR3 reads TGTGCCAGCAGTCCTCAGAAGACCCAGTACTTC.

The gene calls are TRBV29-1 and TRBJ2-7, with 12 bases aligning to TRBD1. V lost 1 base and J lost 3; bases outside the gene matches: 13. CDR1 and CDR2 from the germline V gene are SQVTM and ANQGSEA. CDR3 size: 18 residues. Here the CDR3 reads CSVEALGTGGAAGYEQYF. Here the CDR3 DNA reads TGCAGCGTTGAAGCCCTAGGGACAGGGGGCGCAGCGGGCTACGAGCAGTACTTC.

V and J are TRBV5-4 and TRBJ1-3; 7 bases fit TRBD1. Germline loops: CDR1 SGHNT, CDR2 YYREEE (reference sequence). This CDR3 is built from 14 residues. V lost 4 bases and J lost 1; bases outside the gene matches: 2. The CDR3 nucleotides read TGTGCCAGCAGCCGGGGACAGTCTGGAAACACCATATATTTT. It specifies CASSRGQSGNTIYF.

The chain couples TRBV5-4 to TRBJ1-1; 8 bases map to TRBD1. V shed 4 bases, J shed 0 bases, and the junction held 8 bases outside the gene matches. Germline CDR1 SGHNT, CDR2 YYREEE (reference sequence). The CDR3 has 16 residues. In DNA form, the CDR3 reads TGTGCCAGCAGCCCACCGGGACAGGAAATGAACACTGAAGCTTTCTTT. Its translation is CASSPPGQEMNTEAFF.

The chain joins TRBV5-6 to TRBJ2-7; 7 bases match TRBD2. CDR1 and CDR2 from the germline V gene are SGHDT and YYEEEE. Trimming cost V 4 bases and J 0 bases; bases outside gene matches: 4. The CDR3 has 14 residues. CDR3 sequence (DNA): TGTGCCAGCAGCCCTAGCGGTAGCTCCTACGAGCAGTACTTC. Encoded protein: CASSPSGSSYEQYF.

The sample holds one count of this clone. The CDR3 coding sequence is TGCGCCAGCAGCCTCAAATCGGGATCCACAGATACGCAGTATTTT. It encodes CASSLKSGSTDTQYF. This sequence joins TRBV4-3 and TRBJ2-3; maybe TRBD2 (5 bases). Germline CDR1 and CDR2: LGHNA and YSLEER. The V end was cut by 4 bases, the J end by 2 bases, with 13 bases between. There are 15 residues in the CDR3.

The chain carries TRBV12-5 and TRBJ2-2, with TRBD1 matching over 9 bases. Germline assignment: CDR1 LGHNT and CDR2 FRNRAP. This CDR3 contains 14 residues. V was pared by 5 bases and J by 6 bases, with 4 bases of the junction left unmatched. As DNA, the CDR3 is TGTGCTAGTGGTACCTGGACAGGGGCCGGGGAGCTGTTTTTT. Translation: CASGTWTGAGELFF.

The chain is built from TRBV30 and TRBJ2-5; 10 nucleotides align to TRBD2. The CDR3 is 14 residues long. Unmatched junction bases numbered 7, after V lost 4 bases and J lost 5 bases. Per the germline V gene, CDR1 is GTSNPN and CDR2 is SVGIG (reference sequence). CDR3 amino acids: CAWTSGSKVETQYF. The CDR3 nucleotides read TGTGCCTGGACTAGCGGGAGTAAGGTGGAGACCCAGTACTTC.

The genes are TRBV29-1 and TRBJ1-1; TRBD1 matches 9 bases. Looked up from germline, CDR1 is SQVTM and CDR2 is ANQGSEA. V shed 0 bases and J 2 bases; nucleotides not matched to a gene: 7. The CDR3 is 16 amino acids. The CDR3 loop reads CSVEDTGQGANTEAFF. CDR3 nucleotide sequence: TGCAGCGTTGAAGATACGGGACAGGGAGCTAACACTGAAGCTTTCTTT. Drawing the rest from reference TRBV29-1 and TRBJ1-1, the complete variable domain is SAVISQKPSRDICQRGTSLTIQCQVDSQVTMMFWYRQQPGQSLTLIATANQGSEATYESGFVIDKFPISRPNLTFSTLTVSNMSPEDSSIYLCSVEDTGQGANTEAFFGQGTRLTVV.

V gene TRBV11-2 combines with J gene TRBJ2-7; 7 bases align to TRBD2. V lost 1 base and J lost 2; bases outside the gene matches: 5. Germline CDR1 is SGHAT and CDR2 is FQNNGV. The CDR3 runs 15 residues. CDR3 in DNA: TGTGCCAGCAGCTTAGGGTCAGGGAGGGCCTACGAGCAGTACTTC. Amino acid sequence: CASSLGSGRAYEQYF.